This T cell receptor (beta chain) was retrieved from a study of cytomegalovirus exposure and HLA in healthy donors. Study findings and constraints: TCR beta V- and J-gene trimming was later associated with a missense DCLRE1C variant. On later analysis, the bulk of CMV-associated TCR beta chains appeared to be HLA-restricted. Cytomegalovirus association was assigned to around 150 TCR beta chains.

Comments on this clone: Its antigen is not identified.

V was pared by 4 bases and J by 5 bases, with 11 bases between. Germline CDR1 is MNHNS and CDR2 is SASEGT. This CDR3 comprises 13 residues. PCR involved 60 Vbeta and 13 Jbeta primers. TCRdb's copy holds only in-frame clones and misses some; the assay was immunoSEQ multiplex PCR. This table holds fewer than 200,000 clones, roughly 80% found once. Each of the donors was a healthy bone marrow donor. The source is a woman aged 25 to 45 in good health and CMV-seropositive. The V call is TRBV6-1, the J call TRBJ2-5; D is perhaps TRBD1 (6 bases). Sequenced input: PBMCs. The CDR3 is CASSGQGRETQYF. Written as DNA, the CDR3 is TGTGCCAGCAGTGGCCAGGGGCGCGAGACCCAGTACTTC.